This record concerns one T cell receptor (beta chain) sequence. This clone showed up just a few times. Its target antigen remains unknown. No much larger clonotype is one base removed from it; base qualities were not supplied. The sample comes from a study of T cells in placental villitis. Study-wide context: The study compared placental TCR-beta repertoires across villitis of unknown etiology, gestational-age-matched unaffected controls, and infectious villitis to test an allograft-versus-infection hypothesis.

The germline V end is reduced by 6 bases and the J end by 0 bases; junction bases left unmatched: 4. The CDR3 contains 14 residues, cysteine and phenylalanine counted. Of all the DNA, just the CDR3 is kept, 42 bases in frame from base 1. As encoded in the germline V gene (reference sequence), CDR1 is MNHEY while CDR2 is SMNVEV. The immunoSEQ v4 bias-controlled multiplex PCR assay, performed blinded to group allocation, was used to amplify TCR-beta CDR3 regions from genomic DNA. To estimate the quantities of nucleated cells and T cells in each sample, reference gene primers were added alongside the TCR-beta primers. Sequencing of the libraries was performed on an Illumina MiSeq with a 100-cycle paired-end protocol. The original methods were these. Diversity and richness were calculated in immunoSEQ Analyzer software; richness by iChao1, clonality based on Pielou evenness and Shannon diversity (0-1, higher means less diverse). CDR3 amino acid sequences with V/J genes were queried against VDJdb for CMV, EBV and influenza A specificities using confidence 3 and substitution 2. The Morisita-Horn index was used to assess how much TCR-beta amino acid clonotypes overlapped between the villitis of unknown etiology, infectious villitis and control repertoires. The source is immuneACCESS, and TCRdb retained only in-frame sequences with V and J called. Part of the clones is not carried over; for the studies checked, unresolved V genes explain less than half of this, and the remainder is unexplained. For V, J and clone size, that table is used; D and trimming come from the DNA. The sample table shows about 1,500 clones, and around 83% are seen once. The ten largest clones capture 7.8% of the sample.

Using the Amsterdam Criteria, researchers selected roughly 11 placentae that carried a pathological diagnosis of high-grade villitis of unknown etiology. Compared with the control and infectious villitis groups, mothers with villitis of unknown etiology had significantly greater gravidity and parity and more prior miscarriages. After delivery, placentae were collected and subjected to gross and histological evaluation prior to the selection of archival tissue. Five 10-micron scrolls were cut from each FFPE block, and DNA was isolated using the AllPrep DNA/RNA FFPE Tissue kit. NanoDrop was used to check DNA concentration and purity, and a Bioanalyzer was used to assess RNA quality. General conclusions and limits of the study: CMV-specific clone frequencies were higher in infectious CMV cases than in villitis of unknown etiology (0.011 vs 0.001), and the villitis of unknown etiology frequencies did not differ from those of controls. Clonality was higher in villitis of unknown etiology placentae than in controls (median roughly 0.054 versus 0.0055, p=0.0025), a result indicating clonal expansion. Sequencing bulk tissue made it impossible to distinguish helper, regulatory or cytotoxic T cells or to tell maternal from fetal T cells, and the approach excluded gamma-delta receptors. In villitis of unknown etiology, the expanded clones were largely private to each individual placenta, suggesting that there was no single initiating antigen. Paraffin blocks contained small amounts of decidua, so some captured T cells, especially in controls, may have been decidual rather than villous infiltrates.

In this chain, TRBV27 is recombined with TRBJ1-1; 7 bases in between match TRBD1. The sequenced sample was placental tissue containing maternal and fetal cells. The clonotype comes from a human patient with villitis of unknown etiology; the placental T cells may come from both mother and fetus. CDR3 reads: CASRAGGMNTEAFF. The nucleotide sequence is given as TGTGCCAGCAGGGCAGGGGGTATGAACACTGAAGCTTTCTTT.